A selection of T cell receptor beta chains follows, all from one sample in a study of T cell responses to AZD1222 COVID-19 vaccine. Only in-frame clones appear in the TCRdb table, and some are missing; sequencing was by immunoSEQ multiplex PCR. The sample carries 80,000 to 95,000 clones, roughly 90% recorded once. This material consisted of peripheral blood, taken on day 0 of MenACWY control vaccination. The receptors here all came from an adult in good health. Both conserved end residues are part of each CDR3. Fields, in order: J gene, V gene, clone size, D gene, CDR3 protein. D genes are given only for firm matches. The size of a clone is reported for some rows only, either as once, few or many, or as a class for expanded clones.

TRBJ1-5,TRBV30,.,.,CAWSEGLAQHF
TRBJ2-3,TRBV18,.,.,CASSPGGGPTDTQYF
TRBJ2-5,TRBV20-1,.,TRBD2,CSASDAGTREETQYF
TRBJ1-2,TRBV19,.,TRBD1,CASSIFGTGTYGYTF
TRBJ2-1,TRBV27,.,.,CASSWRSSSYNEQFF
TRBJ2-3,TRBV19,.,.,CASSIGPSTDTQYF
TRBJ1-6,TRBV27,.,TRBD1,CASSLGTVLGSPLHF
TRBJ2-5,TRBV7-9,.,.,CASSLGRETQYF
TRBJ2-3,TRBV12-3/TRBV12-4,.,.,CASSFTVIDTQYF
TRBJ1-3,TRBV18,.,.,CASSRDPASGNTIYF
TRBJ1-1,TRBV4-2,.,TRBD1,CASSQAGGSEAFF
TRBJ2-7,TRBV6-4,.,TRBD2,CASSSMGGSTSEQYF
TRBJ1-2,TRBV14,.,.,CASSSLTGGDGYTF
TRBJ1-3,TRBV19,.,.,CASSPFRANSGNTIYF
TRBJ1-2,TRBV19,.,.,CASSMSVIGGYTF
TRBJ2-7,TRBV4-3,.,.,CASSQETQGGEQYF
TRBJ2-6,TRBV6-2/TRBV6-3,.,.,CASSYARFSGANVLTF
TRBJ1-1,TRBV27,.,.,CASSLAPIIQGSFMNTEAFF
TRBJ2-7,TRBV12-3/TRBV12-4,.,.,CASNQGGVDEQYF
TRBJ2-7,TRBV29-1,.,.,CSVSLARLPYEQYF
TRBJ2-5,TRBV27,.,TRBD1,CASGHRGEETQYF
TRBJ2-2,TRBV9,.,TRBD2,CASSLAGVNTGELFF
TRBJ1-1,TRBV7-6,few,.,CASSLNSAAFF
TRBJ1-6,TRBV27,.,.,CASTLRQANNSPLHF
TRBJ1-2,TRBV5-6,few,TRBD1,CASTRQGWNYGYTF
TRBJ1-1,TRBV6-5,.,TRBD1,CASSSWTGNTEAFF
TRBJ2-7,TRBV6-2/TRBV6-3,.,.,CASSYMVYEQYF
TRBJ1-5,TRBV18,.,.,CASSGTENQPQHF
TRBJ2-2,TRBV27,.,.,CASSLSYGAGTGELFF
TRBJ1-2,TRBV27,.,TRBD1,CASSHSPLPRQGAGYGYTF
TRBJ1-6,TRBV27,.,.,CASSLLGHNSPLHF
TRBJ2-3,TRBV4-3,.,.,CASSQGGTTDTQYF
TRBJ1-2,TRBV27,.,TRBD1,CASSPRDRGTPGYTF
TRBJ2-7,TRBV7-8,once,.,CASSLAAGNYEQYF
TRBJ2-7,TRBV10-2,.,.,CASSETRGFYEQYF
TRBJ1-6,TRBV2,.,TRBD1,CASIPSGTGPNSPLHF
TRBJ2-5,TRBV6-2/TRBV6-3,.,.,CASSPNLGGETQYF
TRBJ1-4,TRBV28,.,.,CASSPYGTTNEKLFF
TRBJ1-1,TRBV11-2,.,TRBD1,CASSLGQGTRTEAFF
TRBJ1-3,TRBV7-8,.,TRBD1,CASSSIPGQQINTIYF
TRBJ2-3,TRBV10-2,.,TRBD1,CASRSGTGHTDTQYF
TRBJ1-2,TRBV25-1,.,TRBD1,CASSVTGDYGYTF